The clone carrying this TCR beta chain showed up just once. In the authors' methods: Quantification of nucleated cells was approximated via reference gene primer amplification. Profiling relied on immunoSEQ multiplex PCR, and the TCRdb table lists in-frame clones only, not all of them. For V, J and clone size, that table is used; D and trimming come from the DNA. The data show around 200,000 clones, around four fifths seen once. The data derive from a study of blood T cell repertoires in COVID-19. At the level of the study: PBMCs, B-cell-depleted T cells, or T cells were the source of the cDNA or gDNA that made up the material.

V lost 2 bases, J lost 0 bases, and 2 bases stayed unmatched. Looked up from germline, CDR1 is LGHDT and CDR2 is YNNKEL (reference sequence). The CDR3 runs to 16 residues. The clonotype comes from a woman in her 70s with COVID-19, enrolled during active disease. Sequencing was performed on peripheral blood. The chain carries TRBV3-1 (or the pseudogene TRBV3-2) and TRBJ2-2; TRBD2 agrees at 8 bases. CDR3 DNA: TGTGCCAGCAGCCAACGTAGCGGGGCGAACACCGGGGAGCTGTTTTTT. It yields the protein CASSQRSGANTGELFF.